Below, 20 T cell receptor beta chains from the same sample are listed, as sequenced in a study of long-term antiretroviral therapy in people with HIV. This was the immunoSEQ v3.0 assay at survey level. Sequencing was performed with immunoSEQ multiplex PCR; in TCRdb, only in-frame clones are kept and a portion is missing. Here the sample spans roughly 16,000 clones, about 80% being singletons. Sequences were derived from unsorted PBMCs, sampled 0.3 years before starting antiretroviral therapy. The receptors were gathered from a man over 45 with HIV.

This chain links TRBV5-1 with TRBJ1-2; D is unresolved. Per germline, CDR1 SGHRS and CDR2 YFSETQ. The CDR3 is 13 amino acids. The V and J ends lost 0 bases and 2 bases respectively, with 5 bases between them. The CDR3 is CASSLEQNYGYTF. DNA for the CDR3: TGCGCCAGCAGCTTGGAACAAAACTATGGCTACACCTTC.

Here the CDR3 reads CASSPSTDTQYF. The CDR3, as DNA: TGTGCCAGCAGCCCCAGCACAGATACGCAGTATTTT. The J gene is TRBJ2-3, the V gene TRBV7-2; D not resolved. Between the trimmed V and J ends, which lost 5 bases and 0 bases, there was a span of 3 bases. The CDR3 has 12 residues. Germline lookup yields CDR1 SGHTA and CDR2 FQGNSA.

This chain joins TRBV7-2 and TRBJ2-1; D remains unclear. Trimming stripped 5 bases from V and 10 bases from J, with 9 bases between. The length of the CDR3 is 11 residues. The V gene's germline CDR1 is SGHTA and CDR2 FQGNSA. CDR3 loop: CASSEETEQFF. The DNA of the CDR3 is TGTGCCAGCAGCGAGGAGACCGAGCAGTTCTTC.

V usage is TRBV7-6 and J usage is TRBJ2-3; D may be TRBD1 (6 bases). Per germline, CDR1 SGHVS and CDR2 FNYEAQ. The CDR3 consists of 14 residues. Trimming shortened V by 2 bases and J by 6 bases, and 12 bases separated the two germline ends. CDR3 in amino acids: CASSLLQGADTQYF. The CDR3 DNA is TGTGCCAGCAGCTTATTACAGGGAGCGGATACGCAGTATTTT. Full variable domain (outside the CDR3, taken from reference TRBV7-6 and TRBJ2-3): GAGVSQSPRYKVTKRGQDVALRCDPISGHVSLYWYRQALGQGPEFLTYFNYEAQQDKSGLPNDRFSAERPEGSISTLTIQRTEQRDSAMYRCASSLLQGADTQYFGPGTRLTVL.

The genes are TRBV7-9 and TRBJ1-4; 11 bases agree with TRBD1. Germline loops: CDR1 SEHNR, CDR2 FQNEAQ (reference sequence). Trimming removed 3 bases from V and 8 bases from J; junction bases left unmatched: 5. CDR3 length equals 15 residues. CDR3 sequence reads: CASSFPDRGQEKLFF. The DNA for the CDR3 is TGTGCCAGCAGCTTCCCGGACAGGGGGCAGGAAAAACTGTTTTTT.

V is TRBV7-9 and J is TRBJ2-5; D tentatively reads TRBD1 or TRBD2 (5 bases each). Per the germline V gene, CDR1 is SEHNR and CDR2 is FQNEAQ (reference sequence). There are 14 residues in the CDR3. V was cut by 5 bases and J by 4 bases, with 14 bases left in between. Here the CDR3 reads CASSRTWGSETQYF. In DNA, the CDR3 is TGTGCCAGCAGCCGGACCTGGGGGTCAGAGACCCAGTACTTC. Full variable domain (outside the CDR3, taken from reference TRBV7-9 and TRBJ2-5): DTGVSQNPRHKITKRGQNVTFRCDPISEHNRLYWYRQTLGQGPEFLTYFQNEAQLEKSRLLSDRFSAERPKGSFSTLEIQRTEQGDSAMYLCASSRTWGSETQYFGPGTRLLVL.

The V gene is TRBV4-3, the J gene TRBJ2-1, with 7 bases identical to TRBD2. Unmatched junction bases numbered 7, after V lost 0 bases and J lost 8 bases. The CDR3 covers 15 residues. Looked up from germline, CDR1 is LGHNA and CDR2 is YSLEER. CDR3 sequence reads: CASSQEGTNAHEQFF. DNA for the CDR3: TGCGCCAGCAGCCAAGAAGGGACTAATGCCCATGAGCAGTTCTTC.

The J gene is TRBJ1-3, the V gene TRBV5-5; no clear D gene. Germline V gene lookup returns CDR1 SGHKS and CDR2 YYEKEE (reference sequence). Trimming left V 1 base short and J 0 bases short, with 8 bases between. There are 15 residues in the CDR3. For the CDR3, the DNA is TGTGCCAGCAGCTTGAGGGTCGTCTCTGGAAACACCATATATTTT. As protein: CASSLRVVSGNTIYF.

The V call is TRBV7-2, the J call TRBJ2-7; 13 bases agree with TRBD2. Per germline, CDR1 SGHTA and CDR2 FQGNSA. This CDR3 comprises 15 residues. The ends lost 3 bases at V and 2 bases at J; junction bases unmatched: 1. The CDR3 sequence is CASSLGLAGPYEQYF. The CDR3 DNA is TGTGCCAGCAGCTTGGGACTAGCGGGGCCCTACGAGCAGTACTTC.

The chain employs TRBV4-3 and TRBJ1-3; TRBD1 matches 7 bases. Per the germline V gene, CDR1 is LGHNA and CDR2 is YSLEER. This CDR3 comprises 17 residues. The ends lost 1 base at V and 0 bases at J; junction bases unmatched: 6. The CDR3 nucleotides read TGCGCCAGCAGCCAAGTCCAGGGACAGATCTCTGGAAACACCATATATTTT. Amino acid sequence: CASSQVQGQISGNTIYF.

The chain carries TRBV6-1 and TRBJ2-3, with a weak D call TRBD2 (6 bases). Germline values: CDR1 MNHNS, CDR2 SASEGT. The CDR3 sequence is 19 residues long. The ends were cut back, 4 bases at V and 1 base at J, with 24 bases in the middle. In DNA, the CDR3 is TGTGCCAGCAGTGTGGGGGAGAATACTGAGCGGGCTCGCACAGATACGCAGTATTTT. The encoded protein is CASSVGENTERARTDTQYF.

V is TRBV7-2 and J is TRBJ1-5; 8 bases map to TRBD1. The germline CDR1 and CDR2 sequences are SGHTA and FQGNSA. J gave up 7 bases and V 5 bases, and 10 bases lay outside the gene matches. The CDR3 is made up of 15 amino acids. This CDR3 reads CASSRTAGGGQPQHF. The CDR3 DNA reads as TGTGCCAGCAGCCGAACTGCAGGGGGCGGCCAGCCCCAGCATTTT. Supplemented by reference TRBV7-2 and TRBJ1-5, the full variable domain reads GAGVSQSPSNKVTEKGKDVELRCDPISGHTALYWYRQSLGQGLEFLIYFQGNSAPDKSGLPSDRFSAERTGGSVSTLTIQRTQQEDSAVYLCASSRTAGGGQPQHFGDGTRLSIL.

The J gene is TRBJ2-1, the V gene TRBV4-1; D uncertain. Germline assignment: CDR1 MGHRA and CDR2 YSYEKL. V lost 0 bases and J lost 8, with 8 bases in between. The CDR3 extends over 13 amino acids. The CDR3 bases are TGCGCCAGCAGCCAAGATTTAATCGATGAGCAGTTCTTC. Residues: CASSQDLIDEQFF.

The chain employs TRBV18 and TRBJ2-7; D gene unclear. The CDR3 consists of 15 residues. Per germline, CDR1 KGHSH and CDR2 LQKENI. V shed 2 bases and J shed 2 bases, with 13 bases lying between them. The CDR3 region has the DNA TGTGCCAGCTCACCAAACAGCCGCCAAGCCTACGAGCAGTACTTC. Residues: CASSPNSRQAYEQYF.

The gene calls are TRBV11-2 and TRBJ2-3, with 10 bases matching TRBD2. The V gene's germline CDR1 is SGHAT and CDR2 FQNNGV. CDR3 length: 16 residues. Unmatched junction bases numbered 8, after V lost 5 bases and J lost 3 bases. The CDR3 spells CASSATLAGATDTQYF. For the CDR3, the DNA is TGTGCCAGCAGCGCAACCCTAGCGGGGGCTACAGATACGCAGTATTTT.

The V and J genes are TRBV27 and TRBJ1-2, with a tentative D call TRBD1 (5 bases). The CDR3 extends over 12 amino acids. Germline V gives CDR1 MNHEY, CDR2 SMNVEV (reference sequence). Deletions cut 4 bases from V and 6 bases from J, with 9 bases between. The CDR3 bases are TGTGCCAGCAGTTCGGGGGGGAATGGCTACACCTTC. Translation gives CASSSGGNGYTF.

Relative to its sample, this clone is medium-sized. This CDR3 is CASSLLAGGGLNEAFF. DNA for the CDR3: TGTGCCAGCAGCTTATTGGCAGGGGGCGGACTCAATGAAGCTTTCTTT. V usage is TRBV7-8 and J usage is TRBJ1-1, with 8 bases matching TRBD1. The germline V gene has CDR1 SGHVS and CDR2 FQNEAQ. V shed 2 bases and J 7 bases; nucleotides not matched to a gene: 12. CDR3 length: 16 amino acids.

The gene calls are TRBV6-5 and TRBJ2-7, with 10 bases lining up with TRBD1. Germline V gives CDR1 MNHEY, CDR2 SVGAGI. This CDR3 has 16 residues. J lost 6 bases, V lost 0 bases, and 8 bases had no gene match. CDR3 protein: CASSYSRDRGLSEQYF. For the CDR3, the DNA is TGTGCCAGCAGTTACTCCCGGGACAGGGGTTTAAGCGAGCAGTACTTC.

The chain couples TRBV6-1 to TRBJ1-5, with D unresolved. Germline V lookup: CDR1 MNHNS, CDR2 SASEGT. The germline V and J ends were trimmed by 0 bases and 2 bases, with 8 bases remaining between them. The CDR3 runs 15 residues. The CDR3 sequence: CASSEAKERNQPQHF. Written as DNA, the CDR3 is TGTGCCAGCAGTGAAGCCAAGGAGCGCAATCAGCCCCAGCATTTT.

This rearrangement joins TRBV9 to TRBJ1-1; 9 bases agree with TRBD1. CDR1 is SGDLS, CDR2 YYNGEE, per germline. The length of the CDR3 is 16 residues. V shed 2 bases, J shed 2 bases, and the junction held 7 bases outside the gene matches. The CDR3 loop is CASSVEGQGTNTEAFF. CDR3 nucleotides: TGTGCCAGCAGCGTCGAGGGACAGGGAACCAACACTGAAGCTTTCTTT. Using reference TRBV9 and TRBJ1-1 for the parts outside the CDR3, the full variable domain is DSGVTQTPKHLITATGQRVTLRCSPRSGDLSVYWYQQSLDQGLQFLIQYYNGEERAKGNILERFSAQQFPDLHSELNLSSLELGDSALYFCASSVEGQGTNTEAFFGQGTRLTVV.